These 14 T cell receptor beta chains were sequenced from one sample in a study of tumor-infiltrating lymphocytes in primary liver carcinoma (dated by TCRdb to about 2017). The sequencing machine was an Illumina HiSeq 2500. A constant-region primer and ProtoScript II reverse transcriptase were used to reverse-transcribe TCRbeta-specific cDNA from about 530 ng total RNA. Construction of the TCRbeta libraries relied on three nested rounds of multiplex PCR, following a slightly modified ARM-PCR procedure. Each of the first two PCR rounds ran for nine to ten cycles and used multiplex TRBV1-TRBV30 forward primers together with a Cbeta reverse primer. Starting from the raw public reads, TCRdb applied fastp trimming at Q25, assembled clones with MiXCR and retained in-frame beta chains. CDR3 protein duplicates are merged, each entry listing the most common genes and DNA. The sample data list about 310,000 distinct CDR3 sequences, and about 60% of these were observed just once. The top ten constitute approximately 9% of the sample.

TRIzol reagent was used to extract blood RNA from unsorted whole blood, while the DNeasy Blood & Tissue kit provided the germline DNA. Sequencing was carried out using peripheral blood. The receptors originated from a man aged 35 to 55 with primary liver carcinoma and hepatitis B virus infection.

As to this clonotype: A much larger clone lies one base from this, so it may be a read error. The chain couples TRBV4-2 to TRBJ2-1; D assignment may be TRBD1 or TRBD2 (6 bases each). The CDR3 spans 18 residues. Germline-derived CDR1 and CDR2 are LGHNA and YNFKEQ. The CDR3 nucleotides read TGTGCCAGCAGCCAAGTCCTCCGGGCGGGGCGATGGGACAATGAGCAGTCCTTC. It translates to CASSQVLRAGRWDNEQSF.

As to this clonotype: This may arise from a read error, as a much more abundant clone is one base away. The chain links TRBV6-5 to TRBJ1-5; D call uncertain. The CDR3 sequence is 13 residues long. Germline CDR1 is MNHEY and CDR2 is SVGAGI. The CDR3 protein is CASGYGPNQPQHF. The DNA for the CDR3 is TGTGCCAGCGGTTACGGACCGAATCAGCCCCAGCATTTT.

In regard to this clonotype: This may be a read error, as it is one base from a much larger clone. The CDR3 spells CASSQGSRDGIKSQHF. In DNA form, the CDR3 reads TGTGCCAGCAGCCAAGGGTCCAGGGATGGGATAAAGTCCCAGCATTTT. The V and J genes are TRBV4-2 and TRBJ1-5; D is possibly TRBD1 (5 bases). V was clipped by 1 base and J by 11 bases, with 21 bases between them. Germline lookup yields CDR1 LGHNA and CDR2 YNFKEQ. This CDR3 region has 16 residues.

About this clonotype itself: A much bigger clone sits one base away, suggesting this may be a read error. The CDR3 nucleotides read TGTGCCAGCAGTTACGCTAGCCCCACCTCAGAGCGGTACTTC. It encodes CASSYASPTSERYF. V usage is TRBV6-2 or TRBV6-3 and J usage is TRBJ2-7; a possible D gene is TRBD2 (5 bases). Germline V CDR1 and CDR2: MNHEY, SVGEGT. The CDR3 extends over 14 amino acids.

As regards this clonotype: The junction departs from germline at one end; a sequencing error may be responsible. Here the CDR3 DNA reads TGTGCCTGCAGTGAAGCACTTCTCTATAGCAATCAGCCCCAGCATTTT. As protein: CACSEALLYSNQPQHF. J is TRBJ1-5 and V is TRBV6-1; no firm D call. The CDR3 length is 16 residues. In germline, CDR1 is MNHNS, CDR2 SASEGT.

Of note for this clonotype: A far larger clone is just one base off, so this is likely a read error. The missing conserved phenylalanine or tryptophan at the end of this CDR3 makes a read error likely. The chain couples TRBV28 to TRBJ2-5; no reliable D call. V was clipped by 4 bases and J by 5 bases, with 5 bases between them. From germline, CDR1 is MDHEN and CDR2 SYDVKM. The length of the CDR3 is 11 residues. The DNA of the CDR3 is TGTGCCAGCAGTTCGGGCGAGACCCAGTACTCC. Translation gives CASSSGETQYS.

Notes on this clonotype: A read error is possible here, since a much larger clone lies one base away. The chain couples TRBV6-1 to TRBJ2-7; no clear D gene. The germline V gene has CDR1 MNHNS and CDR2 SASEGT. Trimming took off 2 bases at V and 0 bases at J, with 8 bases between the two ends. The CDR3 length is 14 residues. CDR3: CASSESPGSYEQYF. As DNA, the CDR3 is TGTGCCAGCAGTGAAAGCCCGGGCTCCTACGAGCAGTACTTC.

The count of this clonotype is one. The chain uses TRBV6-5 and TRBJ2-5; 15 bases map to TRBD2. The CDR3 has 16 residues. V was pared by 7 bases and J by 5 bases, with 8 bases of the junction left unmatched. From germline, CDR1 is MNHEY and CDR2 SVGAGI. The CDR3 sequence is CASNHGTSGRWETQYF. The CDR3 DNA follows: TGTGCCAGCAATCACGGGACTAGCGGGAGGTGGGAGACCCAGTACTTC.

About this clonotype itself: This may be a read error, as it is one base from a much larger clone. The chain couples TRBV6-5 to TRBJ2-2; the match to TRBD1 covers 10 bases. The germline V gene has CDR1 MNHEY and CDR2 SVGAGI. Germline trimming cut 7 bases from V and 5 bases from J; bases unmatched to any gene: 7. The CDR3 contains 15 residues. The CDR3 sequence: CASMTGQGSTGELFF. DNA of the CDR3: TGTGCCAGCATGACGGGACAGGGGAGTACCGGGGAGCTGTTTTTT.

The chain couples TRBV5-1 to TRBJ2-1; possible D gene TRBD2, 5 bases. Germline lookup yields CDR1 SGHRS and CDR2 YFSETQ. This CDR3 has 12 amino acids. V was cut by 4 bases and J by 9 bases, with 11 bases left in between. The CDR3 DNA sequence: TGCGCCAGCAGCCGGGATCAGATTGAGCAGTTCTTC. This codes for CASSRDQIEQFF.

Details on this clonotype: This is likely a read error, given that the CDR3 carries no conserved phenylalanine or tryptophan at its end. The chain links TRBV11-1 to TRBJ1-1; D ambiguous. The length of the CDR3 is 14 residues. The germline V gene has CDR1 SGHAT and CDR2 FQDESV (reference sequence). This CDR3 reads CVSSLVGRNTEAFL. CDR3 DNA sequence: TGTGTCAGCAGCTTAGTGGGCAGGAACACTGAAGCTTTCTTA.

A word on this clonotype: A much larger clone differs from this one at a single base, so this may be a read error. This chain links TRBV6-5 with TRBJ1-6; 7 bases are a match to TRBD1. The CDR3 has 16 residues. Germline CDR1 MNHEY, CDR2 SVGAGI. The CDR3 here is CVSSPRTGSYNSPLHF. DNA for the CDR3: TGTGTCAGCAGTCCTCGGACAGGCTCCTATAATTCACCCCTCCACTTT.

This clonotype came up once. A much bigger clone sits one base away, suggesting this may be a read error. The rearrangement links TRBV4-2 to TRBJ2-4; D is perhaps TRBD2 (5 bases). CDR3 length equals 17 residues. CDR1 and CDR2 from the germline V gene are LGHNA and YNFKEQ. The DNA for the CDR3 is TGTGCCGGCAGCCAAGATTTTACAGCGGTAGCCAAAAACATTCAGTACTTC. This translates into CAGSQDFTAVAKNIQYF.

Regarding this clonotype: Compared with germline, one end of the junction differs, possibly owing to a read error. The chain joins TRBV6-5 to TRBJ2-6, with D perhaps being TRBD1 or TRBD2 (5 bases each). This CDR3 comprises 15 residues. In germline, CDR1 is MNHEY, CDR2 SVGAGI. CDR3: CASSPRRTGANVMTF. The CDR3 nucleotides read TGTGCCAGCAGTCCACGACGGACTGGGGCCAACGTCATGACTTTC.